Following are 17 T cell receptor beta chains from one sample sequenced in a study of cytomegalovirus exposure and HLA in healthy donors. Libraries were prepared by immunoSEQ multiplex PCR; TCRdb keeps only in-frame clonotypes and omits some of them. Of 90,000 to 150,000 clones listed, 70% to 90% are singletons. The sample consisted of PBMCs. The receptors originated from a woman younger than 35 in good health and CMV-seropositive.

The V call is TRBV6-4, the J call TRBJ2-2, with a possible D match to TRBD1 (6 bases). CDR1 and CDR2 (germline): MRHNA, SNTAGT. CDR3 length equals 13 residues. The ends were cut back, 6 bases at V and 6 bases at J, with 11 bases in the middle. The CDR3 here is CASSAGDAGELFF. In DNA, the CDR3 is TGTGCCAGCAGCGCAGGGGACGCCGGGGAGCTGTTTTTT.

The CDR3 loop is CASSQDMGRGRSYEQYF. The CDR3 nucleotides are TGTGCCAGCAGCCAAGATATGGGCAGGGGCCGCTCCTACGAGCAGTACTTC. The V call is TRBV14, the J call TRBJ2-7; D perhaps matches TRBD1 (6 bases). In germline, CDR1 is SGHDN, CDR2 FVKESK. The CDR3 spans 17 residues. Trimming removed 0 bases from V and 0 bases from J, with 15 bases in between. Full variable domain (rest looked up from reference TRBV14 and TRBJ2-7): EAGVTQFPSHSVIEKGQTVTLRCDPISGHDNLYWYRRVMGKEIKFLLHFVKESKQDESGMPNNRFLAERTGGTYSTLKVQPAELEDSGVYFCASSQDMGRGRSYEQYFGPGTRLTVT.

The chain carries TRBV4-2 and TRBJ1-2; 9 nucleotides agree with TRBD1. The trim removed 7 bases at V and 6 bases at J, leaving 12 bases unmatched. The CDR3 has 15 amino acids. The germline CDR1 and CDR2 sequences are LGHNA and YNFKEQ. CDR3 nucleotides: TGTGCCAGCATCCTCCACCCGGGACAGGGAGATGGCTACACCTTC. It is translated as CASILHPGQGDGYTF.

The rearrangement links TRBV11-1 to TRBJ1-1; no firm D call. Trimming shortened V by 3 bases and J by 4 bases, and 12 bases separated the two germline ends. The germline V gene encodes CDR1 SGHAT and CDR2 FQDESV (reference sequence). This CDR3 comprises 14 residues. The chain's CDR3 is CASSFGRMATEAFF. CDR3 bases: TGTGCCAGCAGCTTTGGGCGAATGGCCACTGAAGCTTTCTTT.

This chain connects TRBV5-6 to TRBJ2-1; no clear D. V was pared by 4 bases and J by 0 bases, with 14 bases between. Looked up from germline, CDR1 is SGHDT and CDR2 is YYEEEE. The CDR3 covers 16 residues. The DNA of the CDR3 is TGTGCCAGCAGCACCCTTCTGTCCAGCTCCTACAATGAGCAGTTCTTC. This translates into CASSTLLSSSYNEQFF.

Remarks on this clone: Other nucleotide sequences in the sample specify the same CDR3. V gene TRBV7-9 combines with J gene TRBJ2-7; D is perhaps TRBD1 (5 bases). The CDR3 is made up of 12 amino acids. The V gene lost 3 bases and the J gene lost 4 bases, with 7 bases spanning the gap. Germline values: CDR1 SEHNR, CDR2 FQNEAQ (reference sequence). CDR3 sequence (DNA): TGTGCCAGCAGCTTTCAGGGTTACGAGCAGTACTTC. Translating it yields CASSFQGYEQYF.

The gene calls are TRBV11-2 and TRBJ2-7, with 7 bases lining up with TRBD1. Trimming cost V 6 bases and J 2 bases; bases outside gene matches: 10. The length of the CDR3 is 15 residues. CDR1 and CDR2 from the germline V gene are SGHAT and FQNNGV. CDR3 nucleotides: TGTGCCAGCAGACTGCCGGGACAGAAGACCTACGAGCAGTACTTC. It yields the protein CASRLPGQKTYEQYF.

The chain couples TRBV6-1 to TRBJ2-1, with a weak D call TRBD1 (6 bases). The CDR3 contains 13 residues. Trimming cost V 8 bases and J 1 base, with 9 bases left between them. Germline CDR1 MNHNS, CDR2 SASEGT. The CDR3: CASQRGSYNEQFF. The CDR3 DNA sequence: TGTGCCAGCCAGAGGGGGTCCTACAATGAGCAGTTCTTC.

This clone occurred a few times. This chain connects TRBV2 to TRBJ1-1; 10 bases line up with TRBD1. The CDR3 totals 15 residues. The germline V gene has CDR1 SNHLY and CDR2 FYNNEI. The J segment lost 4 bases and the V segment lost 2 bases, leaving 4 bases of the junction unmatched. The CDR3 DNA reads TGTGCCAGCAGTGAATCTTGGACAGGGGGCACTGAAGCTTTCTTT. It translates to CASSESWTGGTEAFF.

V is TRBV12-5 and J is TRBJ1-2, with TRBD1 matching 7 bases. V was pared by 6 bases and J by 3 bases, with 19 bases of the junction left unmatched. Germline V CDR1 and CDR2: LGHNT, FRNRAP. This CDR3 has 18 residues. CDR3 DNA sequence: TGTGCTAGTGGATCAACCACCACAGGGGTACCCTTTGACTATGGCTACACCTTC. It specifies CASGSTTTGVPFDYGYTF. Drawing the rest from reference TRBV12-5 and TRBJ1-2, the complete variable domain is DARVTQTPRHKVTEMGQEVTMRCQPILGHNTVFWYRQTMMQGLELLAYFRNRAPLDDSGMPKDRFSAEMPDATLATLKIQPSEPRDSAVYFCASGSTTTGVPFDYGYTFGSGTRLTVV.

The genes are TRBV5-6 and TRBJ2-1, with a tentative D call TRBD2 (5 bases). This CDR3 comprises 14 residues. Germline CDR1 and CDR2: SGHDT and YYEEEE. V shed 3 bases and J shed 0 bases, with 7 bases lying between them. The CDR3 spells CASSSGISYNEQFF. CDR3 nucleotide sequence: TGTGCCAGCAGCTCCGGGATCTCCTACAATGAGCAGTTCTTC.

CDR3 DNA: TGCGCCAGCAGCCAAGAACCCCCGGACAGGGGAAATGGCTACACCTTC. Its translation is CASSQEPPDRGNGYTF. The chain links TRBV4-1 to TRBJ1-2, with 9 bases aligning to TRBD1. The CDR3 is 16 amino acids. Germline CDR1 reads MGHRA; CDR2 reads YSYEKL. V dropped 0 bases and J dropped 6; count of bases not matched to a gene: 8.

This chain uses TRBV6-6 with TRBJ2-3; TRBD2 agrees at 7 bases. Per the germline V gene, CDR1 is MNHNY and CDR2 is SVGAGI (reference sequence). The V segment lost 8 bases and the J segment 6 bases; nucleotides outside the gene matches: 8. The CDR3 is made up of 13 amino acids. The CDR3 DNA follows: TGTGCCAGCGGAGCGGGGTCGCTCGATACGCAGTATTTT. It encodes CASGAGSLDTQYF.

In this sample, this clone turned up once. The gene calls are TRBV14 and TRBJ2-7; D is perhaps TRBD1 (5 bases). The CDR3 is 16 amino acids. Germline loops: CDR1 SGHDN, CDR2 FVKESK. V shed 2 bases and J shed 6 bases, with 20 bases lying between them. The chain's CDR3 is CASSQSPRDFPLEQYF. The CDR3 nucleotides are TGTGCCAGCAGCCAAAGCCCCAGGGATTTCCCTCTCGAGCAGTACTTC.

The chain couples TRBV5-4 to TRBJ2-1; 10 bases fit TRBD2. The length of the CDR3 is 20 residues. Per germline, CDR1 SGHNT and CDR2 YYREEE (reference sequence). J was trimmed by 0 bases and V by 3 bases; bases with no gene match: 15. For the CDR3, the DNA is TGTGCCAGCAGCTCCCCAGCGGGAGGGCCGGTCCTTGGCTCCTACAATGAGCAGTTCTTC. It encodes CASSSPAGGPVLGSYNEQFF.

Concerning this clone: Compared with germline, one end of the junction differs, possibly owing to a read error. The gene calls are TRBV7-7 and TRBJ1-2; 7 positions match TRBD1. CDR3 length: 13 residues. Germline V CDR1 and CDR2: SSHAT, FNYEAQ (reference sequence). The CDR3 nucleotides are TGTGCTAGCACCGAGAGGGGGCTGAGAGGCTACACCTTC. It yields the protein CASTERGLRGYTF.

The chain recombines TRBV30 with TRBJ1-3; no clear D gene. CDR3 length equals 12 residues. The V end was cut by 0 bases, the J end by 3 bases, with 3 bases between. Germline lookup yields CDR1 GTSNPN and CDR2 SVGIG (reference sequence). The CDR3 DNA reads TGTGCCTGGAGTGTCAGTGGAAACACCATATATTTT. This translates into CAWSVSGNTIYF.